This TCR beta chain was captured in a study of graft-versus-host responses after intestinal transplantation. On the study more broadly: Among the recipients, all got anti-thymocyte globulin induction and then tacrolimus and steroids for 3 to 4 years.

As for this clone: Its specificity is not known.

The CDR3 has 11 amino acids. Trimming removed 6 bases from V and 6 bases from J; junction bases left unmatched: 4. Germline loops: CDR1 SQVTM, CDR2 ANQGSEA. The repertoire was sequenced with immunoSEQ multiplex PCR; TCRdb's copy has only in-frame clones and lacks some. The table records more than 85,000 clones, 85% to 95% of them present only once. General study points: Graft-versus-host to host-versus-graft clonal ratios in allografts were high in patients with graft-donor T cell macrochimerism.

The V call is TRBV29-1, the J call TRBJ1-2, with 7 bases matching TRBD1. The receptor was derived from a human donor who was the organ donor for an intestinal transplant. The sequences come from unstimulated CD8+ T cells sorted from spleen or lymph node cells, collected before transplant. CDR3 loop: CSVGQPDGYTF. In DNA, the CDR3 is TGCAGCGTGGGACAGCCCGATGGCTACACCTTC.